The clone carrying this TCR beta chain was detected once. The data belong to a study of blood T cell repertoires in COVID-19. The V gene lost 2 bases and the J gene lost 6 bases, with 14 bases spanning the gap. CDR1 MNHNS and CDR2 SASEGT come from the germline V gene. This CDR3 region has 15 residues. All recovered Cohort 3 donors got two negative PCRs, got clearance, or saw symptom resolution. Produced via immunoSEQ multiplex PCR; TCRdb's table is partial and in-frame only. The data show some 300,000 clones, with over 75% seen just once and more than 0.8% held by the top ten. The TCR comes from a woman between 25 and 40 years old who had recovered from COVID-19. Sequences were obtained from PBMCs or T cells enriched from blood (not recorded which). The V gene is TRBV6-1, the J gene TRBJ1-5, with D tentatively TRBD1 (5 bases). CDR3 bases: TGTGCCAGCAGTGAACAGGGAGGTTTAGGTCAGCCCCAGCATTTT. Its translation is CASSEQGGLGQPQHF.